This T cell receptor beta chain was sequenced during a study of cytomegalovirus exposure and HLA in healthy donors. For the study at large: Some 85 million unique TCRs, all from HLA-typed donors, were included in an early release of the data. Study-level results: Cytomegalovirus association was assigned to approximately 160 TCR beta chains. Despite most TCR sequences being rare, some public TCRs occurred in many donors.

It was with 60 Vbeta and 13 Jbeta primers that the PCR ran. Assay used: immunoSEQ multiplex PCR; TCRdb lists only in-frame clones, some missing. The data contain fewer than 200,000 clones, about 72% of them singletons. Remarks on this clone: No antigen is known for it.

V lost 0 bases, J lost 7 bases, and 13 bases lay in between. Germline CDR1 reads MGHRA; CDR2 reads YSYEKL. This CDR3 comprises 16 residues. The clonotype comes from a human donor in good health. Sequenced material: PBMCs. The J gene is TRBJ1-6, the V gene TRBV4-1; D is undetermined. The CDR3 protein is CASSQDIAARNSPLHF. CDR3 sequence (DNA): TGCGCCAGCAGCCAAGATATAGCGGCTCGGAATTCACCCCTCCACTTT.